This section outlines one T cell receptor (beta chain) sequence together with its context. Its antigen is unidentified. From germline, CDR1 is MGHRA and CDR2 YSYEKL. CDR3 length equals 13 residues. Trimming took off 0 bases at V and 10 bases at J, with 7 bases between the two ends. The data stem from a study of cytomegalovirus exposure and HLA in healthy donors. Findings and caveats of the study: Analysis was carried out at a later point, and it linked a missense DCLRE1C variant to TCR beta V- and J-gene trimming. Some segments of the V type, notably TRBV6-2 and TRBV6-3, were excluded as indistinguishable. Across all donors, roughly uniform sequencing depth was an assumption of the presence/absence analyses.

With 60 Vbeta and 13 Jbeta primers, the PCR was carried out. How the authors handled the data: Later analysis identified tens of millions of unique TCR beta chains, about 12 million shared. Clones were sequenced by immunoSEQ multiplex PCR, and TCRdb holds only the in-frame ones, with some missing. V, J and clone size derive from that table, while D and trimming were established from the DNA sequence. The sample lists 180,000 or so clones, roughly 60% occurring once. The receptor was isolated from a man aged 35 to 55 in good health and CMV-seronegative. Sequenced: PBMCs. The chain joins TRBV4-1 to TRBJ1-6; D gene unclear. Here the CDR3 reads CASSQDVESPLHF. CDR3 bases: TGCGCCAGCAGCCAAGACGTCGAGTCACCCCTCCACTTT.